This T cell receptor (beta chain) stems from a study of TIL therapy for anti-PD-1-resistant metastatic lung cancer. Study-level background: A few tumors were EGFR-mutant and two were ALK-rearranged. Tumors carried a median roughly 1.5 non-synonymous mutations per megabase.

Sequencing used immunoSEQ v3. The table came from immunoSEQ multiplex PCR; TCRdb's copy has only in-frame clones and leaves some out. The sample lists 95,000 or so clones; about two thirds were seen once. V dropped 3 bases and J dropped 1 base, with 13 bases sitting between them. CDR3 length: 16 residues. Germline V gives CDR1 MDHEN, CDR2 SYDVKM. Indicated time point: pre-treatment sample, taken before nivolumab and TIL therapy. The tumor samples were excised metastases, mostly pleural nodules or supraclavicular lymph nodes. The V gene is TRBV28, the J gene TRBJ1-5, with no clear D. The sequence was collected from a person between 25 and 79 years old with non-small cell lung cancer. The sample here was tumor tissue, taken at baseline. Here the CDR3 DNA reads TGTGCCAGCAGTTTGGACCTGTTTCGGAGCAATCAGCCCCAGCATTTT. The encoded protein is CASSLDLFRSNQPQHF.